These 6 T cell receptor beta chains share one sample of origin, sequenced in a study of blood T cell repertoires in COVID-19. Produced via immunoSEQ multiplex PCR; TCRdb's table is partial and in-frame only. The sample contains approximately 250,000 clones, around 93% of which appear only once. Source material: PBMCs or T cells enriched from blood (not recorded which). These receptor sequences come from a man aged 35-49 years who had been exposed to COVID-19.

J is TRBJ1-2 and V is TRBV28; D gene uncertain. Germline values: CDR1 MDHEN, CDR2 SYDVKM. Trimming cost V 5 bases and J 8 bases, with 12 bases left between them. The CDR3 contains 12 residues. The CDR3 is CASSETRYGYTF. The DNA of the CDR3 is TGTGCCAGCAGTGAAACGAGGTACGGCTACACCTTC.

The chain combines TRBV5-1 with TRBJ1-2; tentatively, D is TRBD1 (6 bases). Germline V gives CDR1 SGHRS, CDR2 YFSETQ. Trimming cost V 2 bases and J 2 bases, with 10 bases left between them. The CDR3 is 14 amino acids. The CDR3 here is CASSFGGANYGYTF. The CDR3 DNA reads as TGCGCCAGCAGCTTTGGGGGCGCGAACTATGGCTACACCTTC.

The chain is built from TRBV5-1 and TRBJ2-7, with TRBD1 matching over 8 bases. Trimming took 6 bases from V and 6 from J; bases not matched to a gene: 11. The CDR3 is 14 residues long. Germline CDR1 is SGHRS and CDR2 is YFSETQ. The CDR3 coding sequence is TGCGCCAGCACCTCCAGGACAGGGTTCGCCGAGCAGTACTTC. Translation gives CASTSRTGFAEQYF.

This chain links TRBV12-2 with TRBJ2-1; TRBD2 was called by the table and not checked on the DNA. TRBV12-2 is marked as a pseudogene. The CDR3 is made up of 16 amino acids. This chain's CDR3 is CASRRHTGTSRNEQFF. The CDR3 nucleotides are TGTGCAAGTCGCCGCCATACCGGGACTAGTCGCAATGAGCAGTTCTTC.

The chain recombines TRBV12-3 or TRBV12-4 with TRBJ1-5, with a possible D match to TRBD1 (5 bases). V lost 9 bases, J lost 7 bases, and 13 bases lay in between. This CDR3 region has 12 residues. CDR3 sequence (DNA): TGTGCCAGTTGTGCCAGGGCGCAGCCCCAGCATTTT. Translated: CASCARAQPQHF.

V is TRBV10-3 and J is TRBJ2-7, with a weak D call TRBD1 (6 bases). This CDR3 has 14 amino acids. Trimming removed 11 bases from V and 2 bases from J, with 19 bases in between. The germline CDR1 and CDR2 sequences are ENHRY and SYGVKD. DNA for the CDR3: TGTGCCTCCCTCAATGAGGACAGTACCTACGAGCAGTACTTC. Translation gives CASLNEDSTYEQYF.